Listed here are 2 T cell receptor beta chains from one sample, sequenced in a study of T cell repertoires in cytomegalovirus infection. One entry per CDR3 protein, called by TCRdb with MiXCR from the reads. The profile shows about 230,000 distinct CDR3 sequences, under 8.5% of them singletons. Specimen: PBMCs. These TCRs come from a human donor in good health (CMV status not recorded). Some clones in this sample may be carry-over from other donors' samples.

The sample holds many counts of this clonotype. The chain is built from TRBV6-2 or TRBV6-3 and TRBJ2-3, with 9 bases lining up with TRBD2. CDR3 length equals 16 residues. Looked up from germline, CDR1 is MNHEY and CDR2 is SVGEGT. After removal of 7 bases from V and 1 base from J, the junction contained 9 bases not matched to a gene. The CDR3 loop reads CASTTRRTSGTDTQYF. CDR3 nucleotides: TGTGCCAGCACCACAAGAAGGACTAGCGGCACAGATACGCAGTATTTT.

This clonotype has more than one count but fewer than ten. This sequence joins TRBV4-3 and TRBJ1-1, with a tentative D call TRBD1 (5 bases). V lost 0 bases to trimming and J lost 5 bases, with 13 bases between them. The CDR3 consists of 15 residues. CDR1 is LGHNA, CDR2 YSLEER, per germline. Here the CDR3 DNA reads TGCGCCAGCAGCCAAGATCCGCAGGGAAAGACTGAAGCTTTCTTT. It encodes CASSQDPQGKTEAFF.